This TCR beta chain is drawn from a study of post-analysis software for immune sequencing data. General study points: TRBV segments more frequent in patients than in controls numbered a few and included TRBV5-6, TRBV5-1 and TRBV20-1.

Unique molecular identifiers were built into the TCR beta cDNA libraries. TCRdb re-analysed the PCR reads in MiXCR, keeping a single row per CDR3 protein. This sample has 380,000 or so distinct CDR3 sequences, with about a third found just once. As to this clonotype: What it binds is unknown.

V gave up 3 bases and J gave up 2 bases, with 14 bases separating them. The CDR3 length is 15 residues. The germline V gene has CDR1 SGHRS and CDR2 YFSETQ. The TCR comes from a girl aged 5 to 17 with multiple sclerosis. Sequencing was done on a sample of blood. The rearrangement uses TRBV5-1 and TRBJ2-5; the D gene could be TRBD1 or TRBD2 (5 bases each). CDR3 region: CASSSLLGVQETQYF. In DNA, the CDR3 is TGCGCCAGCAGCTCGTTACTAGGGGTTCAAGAGACCCAGTACTTC.